This TCR beta chain originates from a study of CD8 T cells in Susac syndrome. About the research overall: Among sequenced Susac syndrome patients, more than 5 had active disease and eight were in remission.

With V trimmed by 5 bases and J by 5 bases, 9 bases remained unmatched. Germline loops: CDR1 SGHAT, CDR2 FQNNGV. The CDR3 has 17 residues. Random hexamers were used to reverse transcribe about 0.5 to 1 ug of RNA. A multiplex approach, immunoSEQ multiplex PCR, amplified TCR beta CDR3 across 54 Vbeta and 13 Jbeta. In TCRdb, the immunoSEQ multiplex PCR reads were re-called with MiXCR into one record per CDR3 protein. Found here are over 100,000 distinct CDR3 sequences, 96% of them singletons; the top ten hold over 0.12%. The clonotype was recovered from a human donor with Susac syndrome. The rearrangement joins TRBV11-2 to TRBJ2-2, with TRBD2 identical over 12 bases. The source material was CD4+ T cells from PBMCs. DNA for the CDR3: TGTGCCAGCAGCCTGCGGCTAGCGGGAGGGCGTACCGGGGAGCTGTTTTTT. It translates to CASSLRLAGGRTGELFF. The full variable domain, with the rest looked up from reference TRBV11-2 and TRBJ2-2, is EAGVAQSPRYKIIEKRQSVAFWCNPISGHATLYWYQQILGQGPKLLIQFQNNGVVDDSQLPKDRFSAERLKGVDSTLKIQPAKLEDSAVYLCASSLRLAGGRTGELFFGEGSRLTVL.